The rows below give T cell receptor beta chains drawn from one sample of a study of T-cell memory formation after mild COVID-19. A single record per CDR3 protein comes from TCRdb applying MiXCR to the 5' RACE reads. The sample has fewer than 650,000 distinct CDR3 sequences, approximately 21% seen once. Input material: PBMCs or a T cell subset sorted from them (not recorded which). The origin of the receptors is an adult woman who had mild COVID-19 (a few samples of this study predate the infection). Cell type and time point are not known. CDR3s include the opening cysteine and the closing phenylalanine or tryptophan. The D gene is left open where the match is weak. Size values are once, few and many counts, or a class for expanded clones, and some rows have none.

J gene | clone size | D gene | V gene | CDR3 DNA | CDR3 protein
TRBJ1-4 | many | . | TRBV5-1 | TGCGCCAGCAGCTTGTCCGCGGATTCAGGGGACAAACTGTTTTTT | CASSLSADSGDKLFF
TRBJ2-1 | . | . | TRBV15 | TGTGCCACCAGCAGAGATAATAAGGCTAGCAGGCAGTTCTTC | CATSRDNKASRQFF
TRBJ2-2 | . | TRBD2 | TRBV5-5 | TGTGCCAGCAGCTTGAGCGGACAGTCCAGCGGGAGGAACACCGGGGAGCTGTTTTTT | CASSLSGQSSGRNTGELFF
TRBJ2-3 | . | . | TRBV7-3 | TGTGCCAGCAGCTTAACCGGACTGGGCGATACGCAGTATTTT | CASSLTGLGDTQYF
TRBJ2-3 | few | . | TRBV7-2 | TGTGCCAGCAGGTCGACAGCAACCTACACAGATACGCAGTATTTT | CASRSTATYTDTQYF
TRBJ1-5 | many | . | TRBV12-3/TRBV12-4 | TGTGCCAGCAGTTTAGCGGGGGGACAGCCCCAGCATTTT | CASSLAGGQPQHF
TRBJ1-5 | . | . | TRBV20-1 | TGCAGTGCCAGATACACTAGCAATCAGCCCCAGCATTTT | CSARYTSNQPQHF
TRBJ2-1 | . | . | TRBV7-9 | TGTGCCAGCAGCGGGGGCAACTCCCAGTTCTTC | CASSGGNSQFF
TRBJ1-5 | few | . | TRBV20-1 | TGCAGTGCTAGTTGGCAGGGGATCAATCAGCCCCAGCATTTT | CSASWQGINQPQHF
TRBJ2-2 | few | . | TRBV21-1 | TGTGCCAGCAGCAAAATGGGGAGCATCACCGGGGAGCTGTTTTTT | CASSKMGSITGELFF
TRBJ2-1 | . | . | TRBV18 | TGTGCCAGCTCACCACTAGGTTCTGGTGAGCAGTTCTTC | CASSPLGSGEQFF
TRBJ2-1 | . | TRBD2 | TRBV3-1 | TGTGCCAGCAGCCAAGTGTTGGCGGGAGGAAACAATGAGCAGTTCTTC | CASSQVLAGGNNEQFF
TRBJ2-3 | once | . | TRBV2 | TGTGCCAGCGAGGAGGCGGGCACAGATACGCAGTATTTT | CASEEAGTDTQYF
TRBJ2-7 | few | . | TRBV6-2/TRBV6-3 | TGTGCCAGCAGTTACCCAACCTCCTACGAGCAGTACTTC | CASSYPTSYEQYF